The rows below give T cell receptor beta chains drawn from one sample of a study of stem cell transplantation in POMP-related autoinflammatory disease. Using immunoSEQ multiplex PCR, the repertoire was profiled, and TCRdb retains in-frame clones only, with some absent. Among more than 1,200 clones listed, 80% to 85% were seen once. The sample taken for sequencing was Tregs from PBMCs. The source of these receptors is a human donor in good health. Both conserved end residues are trimmed from each CDR3.

TRBJ1-1 TRBV10-3 AISGTAEQGEAF
TRBJ1-6 TRBV10-3 AISGQGENSPLH
TRBJ2-1 TRBV27 ASSLGPYDEQF
TRBJ2-7 TRBV11-2 ASSSVRGDYEQY
TRBJ1-1 TRBV19 ATARGLGEAF
TRBJ1-5 TRBV19 ASSQDFYSNQPQH
TRBJ2-2 TRBV2 ASSPSVGVGTGELF
TRBJ2-7 TRBV30 AWTPRGGLSYEQY
TRBJ2-1 TRBV5-4 ASSLIRSSYNEQF
TRBJ2-1 TRBV9 ASRGGADYNEQF
TRBJ1-1 TRBV5-4 ASSSPDRDLLRSEAF
TRBJ2-1 TRBV10-1 ASSESPFRERRNEQF
TRBJ2-3 TRBV20-1 SGRVADTQY
TRBJ2-1 TRBV7-2 ASSFTTSGRAPAYNEQF
TRBJ2-7 TRBV5-1 ASSMPGQSYEQY
TRBJ1-6 TRBV6-5 ASSDRVNSPLH
TRBJ2-7 TRBV20-1 SAGGYEQY
TRBJ2-7 TRBV5-1 ASSLVAGTEQY
TRBJ1-2 TRBV12-5 ASGLVSGNATDSGYT